The rows below give T cell receptor beta chains drawn from one sample of a study of blood T cell repertoires in COVID-19. The method was immunoSEQ multiplex PCR; TCRdb's version includes in-frame clones alone and lacks a portion of them. This table holds 300,000 to 450,000 clones, 88% found once. The specimen was PBMCs or T cells enriched from blood (not recorded which). These TCRs come from a young woman who had recovered from COVID-19. The CDR3 runs from the conserved cysteine through the conserved F or W. D genes are given only for firm matches. The size field is filled for only some rows; it gives once, few, many or a size class.

clone size: many; D gene: NA; V gene: TRBV30; J gene: TRBJ2-2; CDR3 DNA: TGTGCCTGGAGTGAGACCCCCGGCGGTAGCACCGGGGAGCTGTTTTTT; CDR3 protein: CAWSETPGGSTGELFF
clone size: few; D gene: NA; V gene: TRBV30; J gene: TRBJ2-1; CDR3 DNA: TGTGCCTGGAGTGTACGACAGAGCCCTAACAATGAGCAGTTCTTC; CDR3 protein: CAWSVRQSPNNEQFF
clone size: NA; D gene: TRBD2; V gene: TRBV4-2; J gene: TRBJ2-3; CDR3 DNA: TGTGCCAGCAGCCAAGGGTTAGCGGGGGGGCGAAGAGATACGCAGTATTTT; CDR3 protein: CASSQGLAGGRRDTQYF
clone size: NA; D gene: TRBD1; V gene: TRBV27; J gene: TRBJ1-1; CDR3 DNA: TGTGCCAGCGGGATCAGGGGGTTGACTGAAGCTTTCTTT; CDR3 protein: CASGIRGLTEAFF
clone size: NA; D gene: TRBD2; V gene: TRBV9; J gene: TRBJ2-5; CDR3 DNA: TGTGCCAGCAGCTCACGACTAGCGGGGGTGATAGGGGGAGAGACCCAGTACTTC; CDR3 protein: CASSSRLAGVIGGETQYF
clone size: NA; D gene: NA; V gene: TRBV6-2/TRBV6-3; J gene: TRBJ2-1; CDR3 DNA: TGTGCCAGCAGTTGGGGACATTTCAATGAGCAGTTCTTC; CDR3 protein: CASSWGHFNEQFF
clone size: NA; D gene: TRBD1; V gene: TRBV4-1; J gene: TRBJ2-2; CDR3 DNA: TGCGCCAGCAGCCCGCGACAGGGGCTCAACACCGGGGAGCTGTTTTTT; CDR3 protein: CASSPRQGLNTGELFF
clone size: once; D gene: NA; V gene: TRBV6-4; J gene: TRBJ2-1; CDR3 DNA: TGTGCCAGCAGTAGGGGGGGAGTCCACAATGAGCAGTTCTTC; CDR3 protein: CASSRGGVHNEQFF
clone size: NA; D gene: NA; V gene: TRBV4-1; J gene: TRBJ2-7; CDR3 DNA: TGCGCCAGCAGCCAATGGACGAAACACGCATCACGGGACTCCTACGAGCAGTACTTC; CDR3 protein: CASSQWTKHASRDSYEQYF
clone size: few; D gene: TRBD1; V gene: TRBV5-6; J gene: TRBJ2-1; CDR3 DNA: TGTGCCAGCGGCAGACAGGGAAACTACAATGAGCAGTTCTTC; CDR3 protein: CASGRQGNYNEQFF
clone size: NA; D gene: NA; V gene: TRBV9; J gene: TRBJ1-6; CDR3 DNA: TGTGCCAGCAGCGAGGGCAGCCTCTCGGGAATTTCACCCCTCCACTTT; CDR3 protein: CASSEGSLSGISPLHF
clone size: NA; D gene: NA; V gene: TRBV5-1; J gene: TRBJ1-2; CDR3 DNA: TGCGCCAGCAGCCCCTGGGAGTTCACAACTAACTATGGCTACACCTTC; CDR3 protein: CASSPWEFTTNYGYTF
clone size: NA; D gene: TRBD1; V gene: TRBV2; J gene: TRBJ1-2; CDR3 DNA: TGTGCCAGCAGCGGCAGGGGGGCTGGCTACACCTTC; CDR3 protein: CASSGRGAGYTF
clone size: NA; D gene: TRBD1; V gene: TRBV10-3; J gene: TRBJ1-2; CDR3 DNA: TGTGCCACCGGGAACGGGACAGGGGTTTATGGCTACACCTTC; CDR3 protein: CATGNGTGVYGYTF
clone size: NA; D gene: NA; V gene: TRBV19; J gene: TRBJ1-3; CDR3 DNA: TGTGCCAGTAGTCTCCCTGGAAACACCATATATTTT; CDR3 protein: CASSLPGNTIYF
clone size: once; D gene: TRBD2; V gene: TRBV5-1; J gene: TRBJ2-2; CDR3 DNA: TGCGCCAGCAGCTGGGGACTAGCGGGGAACACCGGGGAGCTGTTTTTT; CDR3 protein: CASSWGLAGNTGELFF
clone size: NA; D gene: NA; V gene: TRBV12-3/TRBV12-4; J gene: TRBJ1-2; CDR3 DNA: TGTGCCAGCACCGGGACAAGATATGGCTACACCTTC; CDR3 protein: CASTGTRYGYTF
clone size: NA; D gene: TRBD1; V gene: TRBV5-3; J gene: TRBJ1-2; CDR3 DNA: TGTGCCAGAAGCGGCCGGGACAGGGATGGCCAGGACTATGGCTACACCTTC; CDR3 protein: CARSGRDRDGQDYGYTF
clone size: NA; D gene: TRBD1; V gene: TRBV5-1; J gene: TRBJ2-7; CDR3 DNA: TGCGCCAGCAGCACCTGGGGGACAGGGAAAAAGTCCTACGAGCAGTACTTC; CDR3 protein: CASSTWGTGKKSYEQYF
clone size: NA; D gene: TRBD1; V gene: TRBV29-1; J gene: TRBJ1-1; CDR3 DNA: TGCAGCGTTCCACAGGGGGCTAGAGCTTTCTTT; CDR3 protein: CSVPQGARAFF
clone size: NA; D gene: TRBD1; V gene: TRBV18; J gene: TRBJ2-7; CDR3 DNA: TGTGCCAGCTCATCCGACAGGGGGGGCTACGAGCAGTACTTC; CDR3 protein: CASSSDRGGYEQYF
clone size: NA; D gene: TRBD1; V gene: TRBV2; J gene: TRBJ2-1; CDR3 DNA: TGTGCCAGCAGGACAGGACAGGACCTTTACAATGAGCAGTTCTTC; CDR3 protein: CASRTGQDLYNEQFF
clone size: NA; D gene: NA; V gene: TRBV9; J gene: TRBJ2-7; CDR3 DNA: TGTGCCAGCAGCGGACAGGAAGGGGGTCCCTACGAGCAGTACTTC; CDR3 protein: CASSGQEGGPYEQYF
clone size: once; D gene: NA; V gene: TRBV6-1; J gene: TRBJ1-5; CDR3 DNA: TGTGCCAGCAGTGAAGGTCTGTTGTCCGGGGGCAATCAGCCCCAGCATTTT; CDR3 protein: CASSEGLLSGGNQPQHF
clone size: NA; D gene: TRBD2; V gene: TRBV11-2; J gene: TRBJ2-1; CDR3 DNA: TGTGCCAGCAGGTTGACGGGGGGTCCGGGCTACAATGAGCAGTTCTTC; CDR3 protein: CASRLTGGPGYNEQFF
clone size: NA; D gene: NA; V gene: TRBV7-9; J gene: TRBJ2-3; CDR3 DNA: TGTGCCAGCAGCTTAGGGCGAGGGCGCGGAGTCGATACGCAGTATTTT; CDR3 protein: CASSLGRGRGVDTQYF
clone size: NA; D gene: NA; V gene: TRBV7-2; J gene: TRBJ1-3; CDR3 DNA: TGTGCCAGCAGCCCCACCGGGGGAAAGCATTTTGGAAACACCATATATTTT; CDR3 protein: CASSPTGGKHFGNTIYF
clone size: NA; D gene: TRBD1; V gene: TRBV6-1; J gene: TRBJ1-4; CDR3 DNA: TGTGCCAGCAGTGCCTGGACAGGGGGACCAACTAATGAAAAACTGTTTTTT; CDR3 protein: CASSAWTGGPTNEKLFF
clone size: NA; D gene: TRBD1; V gene: TRBV18; J gene: TRBJ2-2; CDR3 DNA: TGTGCCAGCTCACCAAACGTCGGGACAGGGGTTAACACCGGGGAGCTGTTTTTT; CDR3 protein: CASSPNVGTGVNTGELFF
clone size: NA; D gene: NA; V gene: TRBV5-1; J gene: TRBJ1-1; CDR3 DNA: TGCGCCAGCAGCCACCTGCTGTTGGCCACTGAAGCTTTCTTT; CDR3 protein: CASSHLLLATEAFF
clone size: NA; D gene: NA; V gene: TRBV18; J gene: TRBJ2-5; CDR3 DNA: TGTGCCAGCTCACCAGCGGCAGTACAAGAGACCCAGTACTTC; CDR3 protein: CASSPAAVQETQYF
clone size: NA; D gene: NA; V gene: TRBV6-4; J gene: TRBJ1-3; CDR3 DNA: TGTGCCAGCAGTGAGGTTACAGGGTCGACCATATATTTT; CDR3 protein: CASSEVTGSTIYF
clone size: NA; D gene: NA; V gene: TRBV19; J gene: TRBJ2-2; CDR3 DNA: TGTGCCAGTAGTATAGATAAGGGGTTTTCCGGGGAGCTGTTTTTT; CDR3 protein: CASSIDKGFSGELFF
clone size: NA; D gene: NA; V gene: TRBV5-8; J gene: TRBJ1-4; CDR3 DNA: TGTGCCAGCAGCTTGGAAGGGGCACCTAATGAAAAACTGTTTTTT; CDR3 protein: CASSLEGAPNEKLFF
clone size: NA; D gene: TRBD2; V gene: TRBV7-9; J gene: TRBJ2-5; CDR3 DNA: TGTGCCAGCAGCTTAATTTCCGGGGGGGAGGAGACCCAGTACTTC; CDR3 protein: CASSLISGGEETQYF
clone size: NA; D gene: NA; V gene: TRBV10-1; J gene: TRBJ2-3; CDR3 DNA: TGCGCCAGCAGTGTTCTTAGGGGGGGTACTAGCACAGATACGCAGTATTTT; CDR3 protein: CASSVLRGGTSTDTQYF
clone size: NA; D gene: NA; V gene: TRBV7-8; J gene: TRBJ2-3; CDR3 DNA: TGTGCCAGCAGCTTAGTTCCTGGCTTGGCAGGGTCCCTCACAGATACGCAGTATTTT; CDR3 protein: CASSLVPGLAGSLTDTQYF
clone size: few; D gene: NA; V gene: TRBV6-1; J gene: TRBJ2-1; CDR3 DNA: TGTGCCAGCAGGGAGAGTAAGGCCAATGAGCAGTTCTTC; CDR3 protein: CASRESKANEQFF
clone size: NA; D gene: NA; V gene: TRBV5-6; J gene: TRBJ2-5; CDR3 DNA: TGTGCCAGCAGAGAGGAGGGGTTAGAAGAGACCCAGTACTTC; CDR3 protein: CASREEGLEETQYF
clone size: NA; D gene: TRBD1; V gene: TRBV7-2; J gene: TRBJ1-6; CDR3 DNA: TGTGCCAGCAGCCACAACCGACAGGGCTATAATTCACCCCTCCACTTT; CDR3 protein: CASSHNRQGYNSPLHF
clone size: NA; D gene: TRBD1; V gene: TRBV18; J gene: TRBJ2-5; CDR3 DNA: TGTGCCAGCTCACCTAAAACAGGGGGAGAGACCCAGTACTTC; CDR3 protein: CASSPKTGGETQYF
clone size: NA; D gene: NA; V gene: TRBV11-2; J gene: TRBJ1-6; CDR3 DNA: TGTGCCAGCAGCTTAGATTCGAATAGGGGTCGATCACCCCTCCACTTT; CDR3 protein: CASSLDSNRGRSPLHF
clone size: NA; D gene: TRBD1; V gene: TRBV19; J gene: TRBJ1-5; CDR3 DNA: TGTGCCAGTAGTGTAAACAGGGGGATCGGCAATCAGCCCCAGCATTTT; CDR3 protein: CASSVNRGIGNQPQHF
clone size: NA; D gene: TRBD1; V gene: TRBV5-1; J gene: TRBJ2-1; CDR3 DNA: TGCGCCAGCAGCTTGGCCGGGACAGGGGTAAATGAGCAGTTCTTC; CDR3 protein: CASSLAGTGVNEQFF
clone size: NA; D gene: TRBD1; V gene: TRBV19; J gene: TRBJ1-4; CDR3 DNA: TGTGCCAGTAATACTAGACAGGGGGGTGAAAAACTGTTTTTT; CDR3 protein: CASNTRQGGEKLFF
clone size: NA; D gene: NA; V gene: TRBV6-5; J gene: TRBJ1-1; CDR3 DNA: TGTGCCAGCTCTCCAGGAACAGCCCCTGAAGCTTTCTTT; CDR3 protein: CASSPGTAPEAFF
clone size: NA; D gene: NA; V gene: TRBV12-3/TRBV12-4; J gene: TRBJ1-1; CDR3 DNA: TGTGCCAGCAGTTATTGGACAGATGAAGCTTTCTTT; CDR3 protein: CASSYWTDEAFF
clone size: NA; D gene: NA; V gene: TRBV5-8; J gene: TRBJ2-1; CDR3 DNA: TGTGCCAGCAGCTGGAGGCGGACGAGCTCCTACAATGAGCAGTTCTTC; CDR3 protein: CASSWRRTSSYNEQFF
clone size: NA; D gene: NA; V gene: TRBV12-5; J gene: TRBJ1-6; CDR3 DNA: TGTGCTAGTGGTCGGGGGACGGCAAGCTCCTATAATTCACCCCTCCACTTT; CDR3 protein: CASGRGTASSYNSPLHF
clone size: NA; D gene: NA; V gene: TRBV29-1; J gene: TRBJ2-1; CDR3 DNA: TGCAGCGTTGAGCGGGGAGAAGGGTTCTACAATGAGCAGTTCTTC; CDR3 protein: CSVERGEGFYNEQFF
clone size: NA; D gene: NA; V gene: TRBV3-1/TRBV3-2; J gene: TRBJ1-1; CDR3 DNA: TGTGCCAGCAGCCCCCCCCAGGGTATCACTGAAGCTTTCTTT; CDR3 protein: CASSPPQGITEAFF
clone size: NA; D gene: TRBD1; V gene: TRBV10-3; J gene: TRBJ1-4; CDR3 DNA: TGTGCCATCAGTTCACAGGGGGCAAATCGAAAACTGTTTTTT; CDR3 protein: CAISSQGANRKLFF
clone size: NA; D gene: NA; V gene: TRBV6-2/TRBV6-3; J gene: TRBJ2-5; CDR3 DNA: TGTGCCAGCAGTTACGAGGGTCGGGAAGAGACCCAGTACTTC; CDR3 protein: CASSYEGREETQYF
clone size: NA; D gene: TRBD1; V gene: TRBV3-1/TRBV3-2; J gene: TRBJ1-4; CDR3 DNA: TGTGCCAGCAGCCAAGTTCAGGGGGTTAATGAAAAACTGTTTTTT; CDR3 protein: CASSQVQGVNEKLFF
clone size: NA; D gene: TRBD1; V gene: TRBV24-1; J gene: TRBJ1-2; CDR3 DNA: TGTGCCACCAGTTCGACAGGGGTGCACTATGGCTACACCTTC; CDR3 protein: CATSSTGVHYGYTF
clone size: NA; D gene: NA; V gene: TRBV27; J gene: TRBJ1-4; CDR3 DNA: TGTGCCAGCAGTCCGTACCTAAATGAAAAACTGTTTTTT; CDR3 protein: CASSPYLNEKLFF
clone size: many; D gene: TRBD2; V gene: TRBV7-8; J gene: TRBJ2-7; CDR3 DNA: TGTGCCAGCAGCCCTCTAATCGTGCCAGCGGGGGAGAGGAACGAGCAGTACTTC; CDR3 protein: CASSPLIVPAGERNEQYF
clone size: NA; D gene: NA; V gene: TRBV11-3; J gene: TRBJ2-3; CDR3 DNA: TGTGCCAGCAGCTTAAACCCGGGAACCTCGGGTACGCAGTATTTT; CDR3 protein: CASSLNPGTSGTQYF
clone size: NA; D gene: NA; V gene: TRBV6-5; J gene: TRBJ1-2; CDR3 DNA: TGTGCCAGCAGGGATACAGGGTTTTATGGCTACACCTTC; CDR3 protein: CASRDTGFYGYTF
clone size: NA; D gene: NA; V gene: TRBV10-1; J gene: TRBJ2-2; CDR3 DNA: TGCGCCAGCAGTGCAACTAGCAGAAACACCGGGGAGCTGTTTTTT; CDR3 protein: CASSATSRNTGELFF